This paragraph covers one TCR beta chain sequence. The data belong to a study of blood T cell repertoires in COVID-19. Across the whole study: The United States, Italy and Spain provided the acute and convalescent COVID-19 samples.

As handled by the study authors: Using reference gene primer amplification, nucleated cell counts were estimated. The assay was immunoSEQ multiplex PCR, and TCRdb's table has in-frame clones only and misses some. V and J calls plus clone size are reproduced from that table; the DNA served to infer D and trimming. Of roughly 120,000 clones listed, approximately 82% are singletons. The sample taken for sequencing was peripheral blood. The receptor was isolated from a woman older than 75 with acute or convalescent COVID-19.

CDR3 residues: CASMGHQNTEAFF. In DNA, the CDR3 is TGTGCCAGTATGGGACACCAGAACACTGAAGCTTTCTTT. The chain combines TRBV19 with TRBJ1-1, with D perhaps TRBD1 (6 bases). V was cut by 7 bases and J by 1 base, with 10 bases left in between. Germline V gives CDR1 LNHDA, CDR2 SQIVND (reference sequence). CDR3 length equals 13 residues.